This TCR beta chain was retrieved from a study of human T cells and chemical hapten exposure. Study details: Investigators sensitized around 2 cm by around 2 cm of upper inner arm skin with 2% DPC. Findings of the study overall: Healthy individuals' immune responses may differ from those of donors, who had alopecia. Expanded TCRs made up significantly more big CDR3 similarity clusters than controls did. After DPC sensitization, TCRs above 1 in 1000 frequency showed no change.

Regarding time point: patch test 1, 2 weeks after DPC sensitization. The treatment denotes: therapeutic diphenylcyclopropenone sensitization with weekly scalp DPC. TCRdb redid the calling of the RACE reads with MiXCR, one entry per CDR3 protein. The profile shows 70,000 to 80,000 distinct CDR3 sequences, approximately 32% of them singletons. V was trimmed by 4 bases and J by 6 bases, leaving 15 bases between them. The germline V gene has CDR1 MDHEN and CDR2 SYDVKM. The CDR3 has 14 amino acids. This clonotype was recorded a few times. Its antigen is unknown. This receptor was identified in a man aged 35-49 years with alopecia areata. Some clones in this sample may be carry-over from other donors' samples. The source was whole blood, collected in connection with sensitization to the hapten diphenylcyclopropenone (DPC). The V gene is TRBV28, the J gene TRBJ1-2; D is possibly TRBD1 (5 bases). CDR3 sequence reads: CASSSIGVQNGYTF. For the CDR3, the DNA is TGTGCCAGCAGTTCCATAGGGGTGCAGAATGGCTACACCTTC.